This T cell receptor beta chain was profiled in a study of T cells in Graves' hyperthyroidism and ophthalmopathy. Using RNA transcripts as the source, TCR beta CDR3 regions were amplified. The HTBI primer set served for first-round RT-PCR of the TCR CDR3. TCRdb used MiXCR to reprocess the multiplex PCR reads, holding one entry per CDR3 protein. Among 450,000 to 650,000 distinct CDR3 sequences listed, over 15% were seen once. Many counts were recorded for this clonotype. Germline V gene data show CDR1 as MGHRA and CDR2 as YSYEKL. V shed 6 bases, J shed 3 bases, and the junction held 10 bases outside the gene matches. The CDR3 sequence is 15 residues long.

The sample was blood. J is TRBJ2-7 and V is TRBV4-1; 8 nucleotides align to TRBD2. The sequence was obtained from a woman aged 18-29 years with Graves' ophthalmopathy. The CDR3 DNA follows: TGCGCCAGCAGAGAAAGAACTAGCGGAGGCTACGAGCAGTACTTC. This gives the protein CASRERTSGGYEQYF.